This is a list of T cell receptor beta chains from one sample in a study of T cell changes during pregnancy in multiple sclerosis. Sequenced by immunoSEQ multiplex PCR; TCRdb stores in-frame clones only, minus some. This table has some 28,000 clones, approximately 94% appearing once. The starting material was CD4+ T cells from peripheral blood mononuclear cells, obtained after pregnancy. The source is a female donor with multiple sclerosis, enrolled in a pregnancy study. Both conserved end residues are part of each CDR3. The D gene is left open where the match is weak. Expanded clones are given a class, and other clones once, few, many or no size at all.

V gene	D gene	clone size	J gene	CDR3 protein	CDR3 DNA
TRBV7-3	.	once	TRBJ2-7	CASSLSPGAEQYF	TGTGCCAGCAGCTTATCTCCGGGAGCCGAGCAGTACTTC
TRBV29-1	.	.	TRBJ1-4	CSALFALVNEKLFF	TGCAGCGCTCTTTTTGCGTTGGTTAATGAAAAACTGTTTTTT
TRBV7-2	TRBD2	.	TRBJ2-7	CASSLGGTSGAKQYF	TGTGCCAGCAGCTTAGGCGGGACTAGCGGGGCGAAGCAGTACTTC
TRBV5-1	TRBD1	.	TRBJ1-1	CASSSSPGQLYSEAFF	TGCGCCAGCAGCTCGTCACCGGGACAGTTATATTCTGAAGCTTTCTTT
TRBV7-2	TRBD1	.	TRBJ1-1	CASSLVMDRKAFF	TGTGCCAGCAGCTTAGTGATGGACAGGAAAGCTTTCTTT
TRBV7-9	.	.	TRBJ2-4	CASSSGAGLAKNIQYF	TGTGCCAGCTCCTCGGGCGCGGGCCTCGCCAAAAACATTCAGTACTTC
TRBV7-9	TRBD2	.	TRBJ2-7	CASSPLGGLRSYEQYF	TGTGCCAGCAGCCCCCTGGGGGGACTACGCTCCTACGAGCAGTACTTC
TRBV19	TRBD1	.	TRBJ1-6	CASSIWTGGSSPLHF	TGTGCCAGTAGTATATGGACAGGGGGATCTTCACCCCTCCACTTT
TRBV5-8	.	.	TRBJ1-2	CASSLVTGQSGYTF	TGTGCCAGCAGCTTAGTGACGGGACAAAGTGGCTACACCTTC
TRBV7-9	.	.	TRBJ1-1	CASILLAGANEAFF	TGTGCCAGCATCCTGCTGGCAGGGGCTAATGAAGCTTTCTTT
TRBV7-2	.	.	TRBJ1-1	CASSLTGTNTEAFF	TGTGCCAGCAGCTTAACAGGCACGAACACTGAAGCTTTCTTT
TRBV5-4	TRBD2	.	TRBJ2-4	CASSFSSLSSGRGYNIQYF	TGTGCCAGCAGCTTTTCGTCTCTGTCTAGCGGGAGGGGCTATAACATTCAGTACTTC
TRBV6-5	TRBD2	.	TRBJ2-2	CASRQTSGSPGELFF	TGTGCCAGCAGACAGACTAGCGGGAGCCCCGGGGAGCTGTTTTTT
TRBV14	.	.	TRBJ1-2	CASSQVTDGGMGSYTF	TGTGCCAGCAGCCAAGTTACGGACGGAGGGATGGGTAGCTACACCTTC
TRBV12-5	.	.	TRBJ1-1	CASGSQGTREGNTEAFF	TGTGCTAGTGGATCGCAAGGGACAAGGGAAGGGAACACTGAAGCTTTCTTT
TRBV4-1	TRBD2	.	TRBJ2-7	CASSTQAGLGDEQYF	TGCGCCAGCAGTACGCAAGCGGGATTAGGCGACGAGCAGTACTTC
TRBV7-2	.	.	TRBJ1-6	CASSLETFNSPLHF	TGTGCCAGCAGCTTAGAGACTTTTAATTCACCCCTCCACTTT
TRBV5-6	TRBD1	.	TRBJ1-4	CASRPSGTGGEKLFF	TGTGCCAGCAGGCCATCCGGGACAGGGGGTGAAAAACTGTTTTTT
TRBV6-1	TRBD1	.	TRBJ1-2	CASRQTGNYGYTF	TGTGCCAGCAGGCAGACAGGGAACTATGGCTACACCTTC
TRBV4-3	TRBD2	.	TRBJ2-1	CASSQLAGGPGEQFF	TGCGCCAGCAGCCAGCTAGCGGGGGGGCCGGGCGAGCAGTTCTTC
TRBV7-3	TRBD1	.	TRBJ2-3	CASSYQGESTDTQYF	TGTGCCAGCAGCTATCAGGGGGAAAGCACAGATACGCAGTATTTT
TRBV4-2	.	.	TRBJ1-5	CASSQENRNNQPQHF	TGTGCCAGCAGCCAAGAAAACAGAAACAATCAGCCCCAGCATTTT
TRBV6-5	.	.	TRBJ1-1	CASSRLLTGFEAFF	TGTGCCAGCAGCCGCCTCCTGACAGGATTTGAAGCTTTCTTT